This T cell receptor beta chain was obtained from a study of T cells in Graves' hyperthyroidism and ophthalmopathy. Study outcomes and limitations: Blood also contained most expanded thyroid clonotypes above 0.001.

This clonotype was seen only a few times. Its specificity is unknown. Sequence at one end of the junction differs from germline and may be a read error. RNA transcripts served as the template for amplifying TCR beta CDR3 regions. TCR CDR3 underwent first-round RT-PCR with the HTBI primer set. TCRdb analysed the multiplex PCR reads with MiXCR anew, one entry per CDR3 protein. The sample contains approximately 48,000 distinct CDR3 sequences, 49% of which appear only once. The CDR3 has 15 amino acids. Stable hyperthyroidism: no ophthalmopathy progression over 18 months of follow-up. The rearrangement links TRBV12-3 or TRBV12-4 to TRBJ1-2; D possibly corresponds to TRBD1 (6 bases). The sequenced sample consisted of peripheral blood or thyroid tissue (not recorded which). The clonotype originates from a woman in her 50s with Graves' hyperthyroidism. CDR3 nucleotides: TGTGCCAGCAGCTTAGCAGGGGCCGCTGGGTATGGCTACACCTTC. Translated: CASSLAGAAGYGYTF.